Listed below are T cell receptor beta chains from one sample, sequenced in a study of T cell responses to AZD1222 COVID-19 vaccine. Sequenced by immunoSEQ multiplex PCR; TCRdb stores in-frame clones only, minus some. The table includes some 96,000 clones, around 87% detected once. Here the sequenced sample was peripheral blood, taken on day 0 of AZD1222 vaccination. The receptors here all came from an adult in good health. The CDR3 runs from the conserved cysteine through the conserved F or W.

v_call: TRBV3-1/TRBV3-2; j_call: TRBJ1-5; cdr3_aa: CASSRGQLSNSNQPQHF
v_call: TRBV7-8; j_call: TRBJ2-3; cdr3_aa: CASSLDLGLRDTQYF
v_call: TRBV6-5; j_call: TRBJ1-5; cdr3_aa: CASIRNSNQPQHF
v_call: TRBV7-2; j_call: TRBJ2-1; cdr3_aa: CASSSGQKLVSNEQFF
v_call: TRBV18; j_call: TRBJ1-2; cdr3_aa: CASSPPQGKGTF
v_call: TRBV15; j_call: TRBJ2-7; cdr3_aa: CATSVGTSGSYEQYF
v_call: TRBV5-1; j_call: TRBJ1-1; cdr3_aa: CASSSKTGGANTEAFF
v_call: TRBV6-2/TRBV6-3; j_call: TRBJ2-1; cdr3_aa: CASSMGGRAWSYNEQFF
v_call: TRBV7-9; j_call: TRBJ1-2; cdr3_aa: CASSRQQGSSYGYTF
v_call: TRBV12-5; j_call: TRBJ1-1; cdr3_aa: CASGLSRRNTEAFF
v_call: TRBV3-1/TRBV3-2; j_call: TRBJ1-2; cdr3_aa: CASSQEGADYGYTF
v_call: TRBV6-5; j_call: TRBJ1-5; cdr3_aa: CASSYSRVGNQPQHF
v_call: TRBV5-1; j_call: TRBJ1-1; cdr3_aa: CASSLNGVRTEAFF
v_call: TRBV27; j_call: TRBJ1-2; cdr3_aa: CAIHEGNYGYTF
v_call: TRBV19; j_call: TRBJ1-2; cdr3_aa: CASRPGGSGYTF
v_call: TRBV7-3; j_call: TRBJ1-2; cdr3_aa: CASSLTGSGAYGYTF
v_call: TRBV9; j_call: TRBJ1-4; cdr3_aa: CASSAGDRNEKLFF
v_call: TRBV10-1; j_call: TRBJ1-3; cdr3_aa: CASSDGTGINTIYF
v_call: TRBV7-2; j_call: TRBJ1-6; cdr3_aa: CASSLAGDSPLHF
v_call: TRBV29-1; j_call: TRBJ1-1; cdr3_aa: CSVLEQLNTEAFF
v_call: TRBV12-5; j_call: TRBJ2-7; cdr3_aa: CASGLNMGHGVSYEQYF
v_call: TRBV5-4; j_call: TRBJ1-2; cdr3_aa: CASSWPLQGYGYTF
v_call: TRBV19; j_call: TRBJ2-1; cdr3_aa: CASSTRTSGSPNEQFF
v_call: TRBV19; j_call: TRBJ1-5; cdr3_aa: CASSIPGTRQPQHF
v_call: TRBV11-2; j_call: TRBJ2-1; cdr3_aa: CASSLDRGLYNEQFF
v_call: TRBV10-2; j_call: TRBJ1-2; cdr3_aa: CASSEWGDYGYTF
v_call: TRBV19; j_call: TRBJ2-1; cdr3_aa: CASRSLYRGYEQFF
v_call: TRBV30; j_call: TRBJ1-2; cdr3_aa: CAWSVLGGYTF
v_call: TRBV2; j_call: TRBJ2-7; cdr3_aa: CASGDPGQVTYEQYF
v_call: TRBV6-2/TRBV6-3; j_call: TRBJ1-5; cdr3_aa: CASSRVGADSNQPQHF
v_call: TRBV10-3; j_call: TRBJ2-7; cdr3_aa: CAISVDNEQYF
v_call: TRBV7-9; j_call: TRBJ1-4; cdr3_aa: CASRTGTVEEKLFF
v_call: TRBV19; j_call: TRBJ1-1; cdr3_aa: CASRGRQVPNTEAFF
v_call: TRBV7-9; j_call: TRBJ2-7; cdr3_aa: CASSFSGRGYEQYF
v_call: TRBV11-2; j_call: TRBJ1-2; cdr3_aa: CASSLDLKGGTYGYTF
v_call: TRBV19; j_call: TRBJ1-5; cdr3_aa: CASSSVSPHQPQHF
v_call: TRBV5-6; j_call: TRBJ1-2; cdr3_aa: CASSPDRESGYTF
v_call: TRBV6-2/TRBV6-3; j_call: TRBJ2-7; cdr3_aa: CASSPTGSDEQYF
v_call: TRBV4-1; j_call: TRBJ1-4; cdr3_aa: CASSQERMAGQEKLFF
v_call: TRBV5-1; j_call: TRBJ2-3; cdr3_aa: CASSSYRAPGTDTQYF
v_call: TRBV13; j_call: TRBJ2-1; cdr3_aa: CASSPWGMLAGVGNEQFF
v_call: TRBV10-3; j_call: TRBJ1-1; cdr3_aa: CAISEGQGDMNTEAFF
v_call: TRBV12-3/TRBV12-4; j_call: TRBJ2-5; cdr3_aa: CASSLAETQYF
v_call: TRBV7-8; j_call: TRBJ1-2; cdr3_aa: CASSRDRVYGYTF
v_call: TRBV29-1; j_call: TRBJ1-1; cdr3_aa: CSVVLVGSGWNTEAFF
v_call: TRBV6-4; j_call: TRBJ2-3; cdr3_aa: CASSDSKDGKWEGGFTDTQYF
v_call: TRBV2; j_call: TRBJ2-6; cdr3_aa: CASSKGSGANVLTF
v_call: TRBV15; j_call: TRBJ1-2; cdr3_aa: CATSRGGGNYGYTF
v_call: TRBV6-4; j_call: TRBJ2-1; cdr3_aa: CASREVYNEQFF
v_call: TRBV4-1; j_call: TRBJ2-7; cdr3_aa: CASSQGREQYF
v_call: TRBV16; j_call: TRBJ2-1; cdr3_aa: CASSQSSGRGNEQFF
v_call: TRBV5-1; j_call: TRBJ2-5; cdr3_aa: CASSLAPLTGVETQYF
v_call: TRBV14; j_call: TRBJ1-5; cdr3_aa: CASSQEGNQPQHF
v_call: TRBV24-1; j_call: TRBJ2-2; cdr3_aa: CATSGGQGTGELFF
v_call: TRBV4-3; j_call: TRBJ2-1; cdr3_aa: CASSLLAESYNEQFF